These T cell receptor beta chains were read from a single sample in a study of blood T cell repertoires in COVID-19. The table came from immunoSEQ multiplex PCR; TCRdb's copy has only in-frame clones and leaves some out. Of about 73,000 clones in the sample, over 80% were seen once. Sequences were obtained from peripheral blood. These receptors all come from a man at least 80 years old with active or convalescent COVID-19. Both conserved end residues are trimmed from each CDR3.

TRBV11-3	TRBJ2-2	ASSSGPNTGELF
TRBV3-1/TRBV3-2	TRBJ2-3	ASSLGQGSPDTQY
TRBV7-6	TRBJ2-1	ASSLASGGNNEQF
TRBV5-4	TRBJ1-6	ASSLGGQPYNSPLH
TRBV19	TRBJ1-2	ASSPRTGGASGGYT
TRBV27	TRBJ2-2	ASSFPRTGYPGELF
TRBV5-1	TRBJ2-7	ASSRQGTSGSLEQY
TRBV15	TRBJ1-5	ATSREGGHFNQPQH
TRBV27	TRBJ1-4	ASSTGGRTNEKLF
TRBV6-5	TRBJ2-1	ASSYSGGRNEQF
TRBV30	TRBJ1-2	AWSVGPGGWGGYT
TRBV5-1	TRBJ2-3	ASSAAQRGGDTQY
TRBV10-2	TRBJ2-2	ASSGTDPSNTGELF
TRBV7-9	TRBJ2-6	ASSIQYGANVLT
TRBV27	TRBJ2-3	ASSTYLRDRTDTQY
TRBV3-1/TRBV3-2	TRBJ2-3	ASSQTSGGISTDTQY
TRBV18	TRBJ2-7	ASSLASDRGRYEQY
TRBV18	TRBJ2-5	ASATSGVQETQY
TRBV30	TRBJ2-7	AWSVPRGVAGHPHYEQY
TRBV3-1/TRBV3-2	TRBJ2-7	ASSQGQSRTGGNEQY
TRBV12-3/TRBV12-4	TRBJ2-3	ASSFTEQDTQY
TRBV7-2	TRBJ2-7	ASSPIVSSGALYYEQY
TRBV6-5	TRBJ2-7	ASSWTVNYEQY
TRBV19	TRBJ1-5	ASSRQGRSNQPQH
TRBV5-1	TRBJ2-1	ASSQGTVNEQF
TRBV5-1	TRBJ2-7	ASSPPPAKHSYEQY
TRBV30	TRBJ1-2	AWRTTGGAGYGYT
TRBV6-2/TRBV6-3	TRBJ2-5	ASSYIRPETQY
TRBV5-1	TRBJ2-3	ASSFGQGGSDTQY
TRBV3-1/TRBV3-2	TRBJ2-1	ASSQAGRQGRNEQF
TRBV5-6	TRBJ2-3	ASSRLGQETDTQY
TRBV12-3/TRBV12-4	TRBJ2-5	ASSLSTGGAQY
TRBV4-2	TRBJ1-1	ASSQDRGDTEAF
TRBV11-2	TRBJ1-5	ASSLGRGRDGNQPQH
TRBV2	TRBJ1-1	ASRGLRQGSEAF
TRBV4-3	TRBJ1-5	ASSQVVTSNQPQH
TRBV5-6	TRBJ2-2	ASSNRDRVAGELF
TRBV9	TRBJ1-3	ASSPGGAMSSGNTIY
TRBV6-4	TRBJ2-1	ASSLSGRAEQF
TRBV5-5	TRBJ1-4	ASSRTGGDEKLF
TRBV10-2	TRBJ2-2	ASIGDSNTGELF
TRBV28	TRBJ2-1	ASGQGRNEQF
TRBV6-5	TRBJ1-5	ASRGDRVNQPQH
TRBV19	TRBJ1-2	ASTRTKTGGAYGYT
TRBV9	TRBJ2-2	ASSPGTSGSLGELF
TRBV5-7	TRBJ1-3	ASSPPTGTGSGNTIY
TRBV19	TRBJ2-1	ASSQGDRYNEQF
TRBV4-3	TRBJ2-7	ASSQGRGLYEQY
TRBV5-4	TRBJ1-3	ASGLSGNTIY
TRBV5-1	TRBJ2-7	ASSLAGVTGEQY
TRBV29-1	TRBJ2-4	SVAAKNIQY
TRBV6-5	TRBJ2-1	ASSYMGLADYNEQF
TRBV20-1	TRBJ2-1	SAGGSIEQF
TRBV2	TRBJ1-2	ASSETDGYT
TRBV7-2	TRBJ2-7	ASSLEGQGAVEQY
TRBV6-2/TRBV6-3	TRBJ1-5	ASSYPQVSQH
TRBV7-6	TRBJ2-5	ASSLGGRQETQY
TRBV21-1	TRBJ2-5	ASSRLEETQY
TRBV5-1	TRBJ2-7	ASSLGGGSSYEQY
TRBV5-1	TRBJ2-2	ASSTRLAGGTWELF